The 7 T cell receptor beta chains presented below share a single source sample, sequenced in a study of regulatory T cells in long-lasting Graves disease. As to time point: newly diagnosed GD, antithyroid drugs for less than 3 months. PBMC-derived RNA was used for the TCR library. Investigators prepared the TCR beta libraries by applying iRepertoire HTBI primers and Arm-PCR of CDR3 regions. TCRdb ran MiXCR on the multiplex PCR reads and lists one entry per CDR3 protein. The data show 300,000 to 400,000 distinct CDR3 sequences, about 14% seen once. This specimen consisted of peripheral blood mononuclear cells (PBMCs), obtained at new diagnosis, from a patient treated with antithyroid drugs. The source is a female donor with Graves disease.

This clonotype was picked up many times. This chain connects TRBV10-3 to TRBJ1-1, with unresolved D. The germline gives CDR1 ENHRY, CDR2 SYGVKD. The CDR3 totals 16 residues. The V end lost 3 bases, the J end lost 1 base, and 15 bases lay between the germline ends. Written as DNA, the CDR3 is TGTGCCATCAGTGAAAGGGCCCCCTCCTCGAACACTGAAGCTTTCTTT. It specifies CAISERAPSSNTEAFF.

This clonotype was seen many times. This chain uses TRBV28 with TRBJ2-7; TRBD1 matches 8 bases. Germline V gene sequence: CDR1 MDHEN, CDR2 SYDVKM. Trimming cost V 7 bases and J 5 bases; bases outside gene matches: 7. The CDR3 sequence is 13 residues long. Here the CDR3 DNA reads TGTGCCAGCAAACTTGACAGGGGTCACGAGCAGTACTTC. Its protein product is CASKLDRGHEQYF.

V usage is TRBV24-1 and J usage is TRBJ1-1, with a tentative D call TRBD1 (5 bases). V was pared by 9 bases and J by 0 bases, with 13 bases between. Germline-derived CDR1 and CDR2 are KGHDR and SFDVKD. The CDR3 is made up of 14 amino acids. CDR3 DNA sequence: TGTGCCACCTGGGACGGCCTCATGAACACTGAAGCTTTCTTT. It translates to CATWDGLMNTEAFF.

This clonotype was recorded at least ten times. The chain couples TRBV24-1 to TRBJ1-2, with TRBD1 matching 8 bases. The germline V gene encodes CDR1 KGHDR and CDR2 SFDVKD. V lost 2 bases, J lost 2 bases, and 12 bases stayed unmatched. The CDR3 runs 18 residues. CDR3 bases: TGTGCCACCAGTGATTGGGGGTCCGGGACAGGACCCAACTATGGCTACACCTTC. Translated, it gives CATSDWGSGTGPNYGYTF.

This clonotype was found many times. CDR3 amino acids: CASSLSPYEQYF. The CDR3 DNA sequence: TGTGCCAGCAGCTTGTCCCCCTACGAGCAGTACTTC. The chain employs TRBV7-2 and TRBJ2-7; D is undetermined. The CDR3 runs 12 residues. CDR1 and CDR2 (germline): SGHTA, FQGNSA. Trimming removed 3 bases at V and 2 bases at J, with 5 bases between. Full variable domain (rest looked up from reference TRBV7-2 and TRBJ2-7): GAGVSQSPSNKVTEKGKDVELRCDPISGHTALYWYRQSLGQGLEFLIYFQGNSAPDKSGLPSDRFSAERTGGSVSTLTIQRTQQEDSAVYLCASSLSPYEQYFGPGTRLTVT.

As to this clonotype: A much larger clone is a single base away; this may be a read error. This chain links TRBV2 with TRBJ2-1; D call uncertain. The CDR3 runs 14 residues. V lost 4 bases to trimming and J lost 4 bases, with 11 bases between them. Germline assignment: CDR1 SNHLY and CDR2 FYNNEI. CDR3 loop: CASSASGRYNEQFF. The CDR3 region has the DNA TGTGCCAGCAGTGCGTCAGGCCGATACAATGAGCAGTTCTTC.

This clonotype was seen at least ten times. The CDR3 here is CATKSGRVEETQYF. As DNA, the CDR3 is TGTGCCACCAAAAGCGGGAGAGTTGAAGAGACCCAGTACTTC. The chain links TRBV27 to TRBJ2-5, with 8 bases lining up with TRBD2. J was trimmed by 3 bases and V by 10 bases; bases with no gene match: 10. Germline-derived CDR1 and CDR2 are MNHEY and SMNVEV (reference sequence). The CDR3 covers 14 residues.